This T cell receptor beta chain was obtained from a study of memory CD4+ T cells and cytomegalovirus serostatus. The sort gate was single viable CD3+CD4+CD8-CD45RO+ cells for memory CD4+ T cells. Serum IgG to CMV pp150, pp28, p38 and p52 defined serostatus. Losses at the gene ends were 3 bases for V and 8 bases for J; bases not matched to a gene: 6. The length of the CDR3 is 14 residues. Germline V lookup: CDR1 PRHDT, CDR2 FYEKMQ (reference sequence). Of note for this clone: Its antigen is unidentified.

General study findings and limits: A US-trained random forest predicted CMV serostatus with median AUC roughly 0.9.

How the authors handled the data: Out-of-frame sequences were removed, leaving around 2.2 million distinct TCRbeta sequences. The method was immunoSEQ multiplex PCR; TCRdb's version includes in-frame clones alone and lacks a portion of them. That table is the source of V, J and clone size, and D and trimming were worked out from the DNA. The top ten hold about 0.86% of the sample, which has some 57,000 clones, approximately 80% seen once. This sequence was found in an adult in good health and CMV-seronegative. Sequencing was carried out using memory CD4+ T cells from blood. The chain has TRBV13 and TRBJ1-2, with 10 positions matching TRBD1. CDR3 sequence (DNA): TGTGCCAGCAGCTTTTACGGACAGGGGGTCGGCTACACCTTC. Amino acid sequence: CASSFYGQGVGYTF.